What follows is one T cell receptor (beta chain) and its context. What it binds is not known. Here immunoSEQ multiplex PCR was the method, and the copy in TCRdb shows in-frame clones only, minus some. The data show around 66,000 clones, approximately 90% seen once. These data belong to a study of T cell responses to AZD1222 COVID-19 vaccine. General study points: Repertoire samples came only from after the peak T cell response. In a largely white British group with more females than males, clonal diversity was possibly underestimated. Regions left unmutated in variants are reportedly the target of nearly half of spike-specific TCRs. Only six or seven AZD1222 recipients were seropositive at baseline.

The CDR3 extends over 17 amino acids. The sample in question was peripheral blood, obtained 28 days after the second dose of the MenACWY control vaccine. The TCR was taken from an adult who received the MenACWY meningococcal vaccine as a control. This chain uses TRBV21-1 with TRBJ2-7; the table assigns TRBD2, which was not confirmed against the DNA. TRBV21-1 is a pseudogene locus. The CDR3: CASSKWPRRDLSYEQYF. The DNA for the CDR3 is TGTGCCAGCAGCAAATGGCCTCGGCGGGACCTGTCCTACGAGCAGTACTTC.